These 16 T cell receptor beta chains were sequenced from one sample in a study of shared clonotypes between healthy human individuals. Clones were read by immunoSEQ multiplex PCR, and TCRdb kept only the in-frame ones, dropping some. The table lists 550,000 to 600,000 clones, 95% to 98% of them singletons. Positive CCR7 selection of CD45RO-negative cells yielded the naive CD8 cells, and terminally differentiated effector memory CD45RA+ cells were excluded. The sequenced material came from naive CD8+ T cells sorted from blood. These receptors originate from a man aged 25 to 40 in good health.

The chain employs TRBV6-5 and TRBJ1-1; D gene ambiguous. Germline loops: CDR1 MNHEY, CDR2 SVGAGI. The V end lost 2 bases, the J end lost 4 bases, and 8 bases lay between the germline ends. The CDR3 runs 13 residues. CDR3 DNA: TGTGCCAGCAGTTACCGAAAGTCCACTGAAGCTTTCTTT. Translating it yields CASSYRKSTEAFF.

The rearrangement links TRBV11-2 to TRBJ2-7; maybe TRBD1 (5 bases). This CDR3 has 14 residues. The germline V gene has CDR1 SGHAT and CDR2 FQNNGV. V gave up 1 base and J gave up 6 bases, with 13 bases separating them. This CDR3 is CASSLVGRVSEQYF. In nucleotides, the CDR3 is TGTGCCAGCAGCTTAGTGGGCAGGGTAAGCGAGCAGTACTTC.

The chain recombines TRBV15 with TRBJ2-7; D tentatively fits TRBD1 or TRBD2 (5 bases each). Germline values: CDR1 LNHNV, CDR2 YYDKDF (reference sequence). The CDR3 is made up of 16 amino acids. V was cut by 3 bases and J by 7 bases, with 22 bases left in between. The CDR3 region is CATSSDGTEARWEQYF. The CDR3 nucleotides read TGTGCCACCAGCAGCGACGGGACCGAAGCGCGGTGGGAGCAGTACTTC.

This chain uses TRBV29-1 with TRBJ2-7, with unresolved D. CDR1 SQVTM and CDR2 ANQGSEA come from the germline V gene. The V gene lost 3 bases and the J gene lost 6 bases, with 9 bases spanning the gap. This CDR3 spans 11 amino acids. CDR3: CSVESAGEQYF. The CDR3 region has the DNA TGCAGCGTTGAGTCGGCAGGCGAGCAGTACTTC.

The rearrangement uses TRBV14 and TRBJ2-3; the D is unclear. Looked up from germline, CDR1 is SGHDN and CDR2 is FVKESK. V gave up 1 base and J gave up 1 base, with 6 bases separating them. The length of the CDR3 is 14 residues. CDR3 DNA: TGTGCCAGCAGCCAAGTCGGGCGCACAGATACGCAGTATTTT. This translates into CASSQVGRTDTQYF.

The chain joins TRBV10-3 to TRBJ1-2; maybe TRBD1 (5 bases). CDR1 ENHRY and CDR2 SYGVKD come from the germline V gene. V shed 10 bases and J shed 2 bases, with 8 bases lying between them. The CDR3 has 11 residues. The CDR3 loop reads CATRDNYGYTF. The CDR3 DNA follows: TGTGCCACTCGGGACAACTATGGCTACACCTTC.

The sample holds a few counts of this clone. The J gene is TRBJ1-1, the V gene TRBV5-1, with no clear D. V was shortened by 4 bases and J by 1 base, with 11 bases between the two germline ends. The CDR3 extends over 14 amino acids. In germline, CDR1 is SGHRS, CDR2 YFSETQ. For the CDR3, the DNA is TGCGCCAGCAGCCATACACCCGGGAACACTGAAGCTTTCTTT. It codes for CASSHTPGNTEAFF.

The chain has TRBV11-2 and TRBJ2-1; 13 bases map to TRBD2. This CDR3 has 16 amino acids. V was pared by 1 base and J by 6 bases, with 3 bases of the junction left unmatched. CDR1 is SGHAT, CDR2 FQNNGV, per germline. The CDR3 sequence: CASSLVTSGRFNEQFF. Here the CDR3 DNA reads TGTGCCAGCAGCTTAGTGACTAGCGGGAGGTTCAATGAGCAGTTCTTC.

The chain employs TRBV27 and TRBJ2-3; 11 positions match TRBD2. Trimming at V came to 6 bases and at J to 4 bases, leaving 9 bases not matched to a gene. The CDR3 is made up of 16 amino acids. The germline gives CDR1 MNHEY, CDR2 SMNVEV (reference sequence). The CDR3 sequence: CASSSYSGRGPDTQYF. CDR3 coding DNA: TGTGCCAGCAGCTCCTATAGCGGGAGGGGCCCAGATACGCAGTATTTT.

The V gene is TRBV29-1, the J gene TRBJ2-7, with 8 positions matching TRBD2. Germline V gives CDR1 SQVTM, CDR2 ANQGSEA. The trim removed 8 bases at V and 5 bases at J, leaving 11 bases unmatched. The CDR3 has 13 residues. In DNA, the CDR3 is TGCAGCATATGGGCTAGCGGGTATAACGAGCAGTACTTC. Protein product: CSIWASGYNEQYF.

V usage is TRBV4-3 and J usage is TRBJ1-2; 7 bases are a match to TRBD1. The CDR3 is 15 amino acids. J was trimmed by 1 base and V by 1 base; bases with no gene match: 3. Germline CDR1 and CDR2: LGHNA and YSLEER. This CDR3 is CASSQGQGVNYGYTF. The CDR3 DNA is TGCGCCAGCAGCCAAGGCCAGGGGGTTAACTATGGCTACACCTTC.

As to this clone: This sample includes further DNA sequences coding for the same CDR3. The chain recombines TRBV27 with TRBJ2-7; a possible D gene is TRBD1 (6 bases). The V gene's germline CDR1 is MNHEY and CDR2 SMNVEV (reference sequence). The ends were cut back, 4 bases at V and 2 bases at J, with 9 bases in the middle. This CDR3 contains 13 residues. As DNA, the CDR3 is TGTGCCAGCAGTTCGGGGACACCCTACGAGCAGTACTTC. This translates into CASSSGTPYEQYF.

V and J are TRBV7-2 and TRBJ2-1; D possibly matches TRBD1 or TRBD2 (5 bases each). CDR1 and CDR2 from the germline V gene are SGHTA and FQGNSA. This CDR3 has 13 residues. Trimming removed 1 base from V and 13 bases from J, with 14 bases in between. This CDR3 is CASSLVVSGTQFF. CDR3 nucleotides: TGTGCCAGCAGCTTAGTCGTGTCGGGGACCCAGTTCTTC. The full variable domain, in which reference TRBV7-2 and TRBJ2-1 provide the parts outside the CDR3, is GAGVSQSPSNKVTEKGKDVELRCDPISGHTALYWYRQSLGQGLEFLIYFQGNSAPDKSGLPSDRFSAERTGGSVSTLTIQRTQQEDSAVYLCASSLVVSGTQFFGPGTRLTVL.

The chain employs TRBV19 and TRBJ2-1, with 12 bases identical to TRBD2. After removal of 7 bases from V and 9 bases from J, the junction contained 4 bases not matched to a gene. Germline-derived CDR1 and CDR2 are LNHDA and SQIVND (reference sequence). This CDR3 contains 13 residues. This CDR3 reads CASTTSGSGEQFF. CDR3 DNA sequence: TGTGCCAGTACGACTAGCGGGAGTGGTGAGCAGTTCTTC.

The chain links TRBV9 to TRBJ2-7; D may be TRBD2 (7 bases). The germline V and J ends were trimmed by 4 bases and 4 bases, with 15 bases remaining between them. This CDR3 has 14 amino acids. Germline V gene data show CDR1 as SGDLS and CDR2 as YYNGEE. The CDR3 loop is CASSPTGGVYEQYF. CDR3 nucleotide sequence: TGTGCCAGCAGCCCGACGGGGGGCGTATACGAGCAGTACTTC. The whole variable domain, filled in from reference TRBV9 and TRBJ2-7, reads DSGVTQTPKHLITATGQRVTLRCSPRSGDLSVYWYQQSLDQGLQFLIQYYNGEERAKGNILERFSAQQFPDLHSELNLSSLELGDSALYFCASSPTGGVYEQYFGPGTRLTVT.

The J gene is TRBJ1-2, the V gene TRBV11-2; 8 positions match TRBD1. This CDR3 contains 15 residues. J was trimmed by 4 bases and V by 3 bases; bases with no gene match: 7. In germline, CDR1 is SGHAT, CDR2 FQNNGV. CDR3 in amino acids: CASSFNPGGGYGYTF. The CDR3 region has the DNA TGTGCCAGCAGCTTTAACCCAGGGGGCGGCTATGGCTACACCTTC. The variable domain in full, completed from reference TRBV11-2 and TRBJ1-2, reads EAGVAQSPRYKIIEKRQSVAFWCNPISGHATLYWYQQILGQGPKLLIQFQNNGVVDDSQLPKDRFSAERLKGVDSTLKIQPAKLEDSAVYLCASSFNPGGGYGYTFGSGTRLTVV.